The clone carrying this TCR beta chain was seen ten or more times. This record belongs to a study of T cells in Graves' hyperthyroidism and ophthalmopathy. There are 11 residues in the CDR3. Germline values: CDR1 SNHLY, CDR2 FYNNEI. Trimming stripped 6 bases from V and 8 bases from J, with 10 bases between. From RNA transcripts, TCR beta CDR3 regions were amplified. HTBI primers were the set used in a first-round RT-PCR of the TCR CDR3. MiXCR, run by TCRdb on the multiplex PCR reads, gives a single entry per CDR3 protein. Found here are around 390,000 distinct CDR3 sequences, about 15% of them singletons; the top ten hold about 20%.

This TCR was sampled from a woman in her 30s with Graves' ophthalmopathy. Sequencing was performed on blood. V gene TRBV2 combines with J gene TRBJ1-2; D ambiguous. As DNA, the CDR3 is TGTGCCAGCAGGGGGTTTCTAGGCTACACCTTC. Translated, it gives CASRGFLGYTF.